Reported below is one T cell receptor beta chain. Its antigen is unidentified. Trimming removed 1 base at V and 3 bases at J, with 13 bases between. This CDR3 spans 16 amino acids. CDR1 is LGHNA, CDR2 YSLEER, per germline. This sample was taken from a study of CD8 T cells in ankylosing spondylitis. Overall study findings and caveats: From matched ankylosing spondylitis synovial fluid, disease-linked clones were reportedly recovered at significantly enriched levels. One TCR beta motif, made up of about 8 highly homologous variants, appeared characteristic of ankylosing spondylitis blood.

TCRdb re-called the 5' RACE reads with MiXCR, one entry per CDR3 protein. Seen here are some 840,000 distinct CDR3 sequences, 10% to 15% observed once, and the top ten hold approximately 0.51%. The chain employs TRBV4-3 and TRBJ2-4; no reliable D call. The sample was blood, either unsorted or a sorted T cell fraction (not recorded which). The receptor was isolated from a male donor with ankylosing spondylitis. CDR3 nucleotides: TGCGCCAGCAGCCAAGGGGTGGTGGGATACAAAAACATTCAGTACTTC. Translation: CASSQGVVGYKNIQYF.